These T cell receptor beta chains were read from a single sample in a study of cytomegalovirus exposure and HLA in healthy donors. Here immunoSEQ multiplex PCR was the method, and the copy in TCRdb shows in-frame clones only, minus some. The sample contains some 100,000 clones, approximately 85% of which appear only once. The source material was PBMCs. The origin of the receptors is a young man in good health and CMV-seronegative. Each CDR3 is given with its conserved first and last residue. D genes are given only for firm matches. Some rows have no size entry. The others give once, few or many, or a class for an expanded clone.

abundance: .
d_gene: .
v_gene: TRBV4-1
j_gene: TRBJ2-1
CDR3aa: CASSQLTGHNNEQFF
CDR3nt: TGCGCCAGCAGCCAATTAACTGGACACAACAATGAGCAGTTCTTC

abundance: .
d_gene: TRBD1
v_gene: TRBV5-4
j_gene: TRBJ2-7
CDR3aa: CASSQPGTGAYEQYF
CDR3nt: TGTGCCAGCAGCCAACCCGGGACAGGGGCCTACGAGCAGTACTTC

abundance: .
d_gene: .
v_gene: TRBV29-1
j_gene: TRBJ2-7
CDR3aa: CSVGQSSYEQYF
CDR3nt: TGCAGCGTAGGACAGAGCTCCTACGAGCAGTACTTC

abundance: .
d_gene: TRBD1
v_gene: TRBV28
j_gene: TRBJ1-2
CDR3aa: CASQHQLRGLKGYTF
CDR3nt: TGTGCCAGCCAACACCAACTCAGGGGGCTTAAAGGCTACACCTTC

abundance: .
d_gene: .
v_gene: TRBV7-2
j_gene: TRBJ2-3
CDR3aa: CASSLALGGGGGDTQYF
CDR3nt: TGTGCCAGCAGCTTAGCGCTTGGAGGGGGCGGTGGAGATACGCAGTATTTT

abundance: .
d_gene: .
v_gene: TRBV9
j_gene: TRBJ1-2
CDR3aa: CASSGTNYGYTF
CDR3nt: TGTGCCAGCAGCGGGACAAACTATGGCTACACCTTC

abundance: .
d_gene: TRBD1
v_gene: TRBV2
j_gene: TRBJ1-3
CDR3aa: CASSEDRGSGNTIYF
CDR3nt: TGTGCCAGCAGTGAAGACAGGGGGTCAGGAAACACCATATATTTT

abundance: .
d_gene: .
v_gene: TRBV27
j_gene: TRBJ1-2
CDR3aa: CASSLGPSSGYTF
CDR3nt: TGTGCCAGCAGTTTAGGCCCATCGTCCGGCTACACCTTC

abundance: .
d_gene: .
v_gene: TRBV30
j_gene: TRBJ2-1
CDR3aa: CAWQLTGRHNEQFF
CDR3nt: TGTGCCTGGCAACTAACAGGGAGACACAATGAGCAGTTCTTC

abundance: .
d_gene: .
v_gene: TRBV5-6
j_gene: TRBJ1-3
CDR3aa: CASSLAGGEGNTIYF
CDR3nt: TGTGCCAGCAGCTTGGCTGGCGGGGAGGGAAACACCATATATTTT

abundance: .
d_gene: .
v_gene: TRBV7-3
j_gene: TRBJ1-1
CDR3aa: CASSLKETGGETFTEAFF
CDR3nt: TGTGCCAGCAGCCTGAAGGAAACGGGGGGCGAAACGTTTACTGAAGCTTTCTTT

abundance: .
d_gene: TRBD1
v_gene: TRBV28
j_gene: TRBJ1-6
CDR3aa: CASSSEDREQSPLHF
CDR3nt: TGTGCCAGCAGTTCTGAGGACAGGGAACAGTCACCCCTCCACTTT

abundance: .
d_gene: TRBD1
v_gene: TRBV4-1
j_gene: TRBJ2-1
CDR3aa: CASSQGRTGFDEQFF
CDR3nt: TGCGCCAGCAGCCAAGGTAGGACAGGGTTTGATGAGCAGTTCTTC

abundance: .
d_gene: .
v_gene: TRBV5-1
j_gene: TRBJ1-4
CDR3aa: CASSAGRGLNEKLFF
CDR3nt: TGCGCCAGCAGCGCCGGACGGGGACTCAATGAAAAACTGTTTTTT

abundance: .
d_gene: .
v_gene: TRBV7-2
j_gene: TRBJ1-5
CDR3aa: CASSIPGQPQHF
CDR3nt: TGTGCCAGCAGCATCCCCGGGCAGCCCCAGCATTTT

abundance: .
d_gene: TRBD1
v_gene: TRBV7-9
j_gene: TRBJ2-2
CDR3aa: CASSLARFDRGGTGELFF
CDR3nt: TGTGCCAGCAGCTTAGCCCGATTCGACAGGGGAGGAACCGGGGAGCTGTTTTTT

abundance: few
d_gene: .
v_gene: TRBV29-1
j_gene: TRBJ1-1
CDR3aa: CSVVSAVEAFF
CDR3nt: TGCAGCGTGGTGAGTGCGGTTGAAGCTTTCTTT

abundance: .
d_gene: TRBD1
v_gene: TRBV27
j_gene: TRBJ1-2
CDR3aa: CASSVTGTDHNYGYTF
CDR3nt: TGTGCCAGCAGTGTAACCGGGACAGACCATAACTATGGCTACACCTTC

abundance: .
d_gene: .
v_gene: TRBV5-6
j_gene: TRBJ1-2
CDR3aa: CASWGQAHYGYTF
CDR3nt: TGTGCCAGCTGGGGCCAGGCCCACTATGGCTACACCTTC

abundance: .
d_gene: .
v_gene: TRBV29-1
j_gene: TRBJ2-1
CDR3aa: CSVVDRGRTSGINEQFF
CDR3nt: TGCAGCGTTGTGGACAGGGGGCGGACTAGCGGGATTAATGAGCAGTTCTTC

abundance: .
d_gene: .
v_gene: TRBV19
j_gene: TRBJ2-5
CDR3aa: CASSTPQQGEETQYF
CDR3nt: TGTGCCAGTAGTACCCCGCAACAGGGAGAAGAGACCCAGTACTTC

abundance: .
d_gene: TRBD1
v_gene: TRBV7-8
j_gene: TRBJ1-4
CDR3aa: CASSFGQGEKLFF
CDR3nt: TGTGCCAGCAGCTTCGGACAGGGCGAAAAACTGTTTTTT

abundance: .
d_gene: TRBD1
v_gene: TRBV5-5
j_gene: TRBJ1-3
CDR3aa: CASSLGTVGNTIYF
CDR3nt: TGTGCCAGCAGCTTAGGGACAGTCGGAAACACCATATATTTT

abundance: once
d_gene: .
v_gene: TRBV2
j_gene: TRBJ2-5
CDR3aa: CASSELSEETQYF
CDR3nt: TGTGCCAGCAGTGAGTTGTCAGAAGAGACCCAGTACTTC

abundance: .
d_gene: .
v_gene: TRBV11-3
j_gene: TRBJ2-3
CDR3aa: CASSLAGLADTQYF
CDR3nt: TGTGCCAGCAGCTTAGCAGGGTTGGCAGATACACAGTATTTT

abundance: .
d_gene: .
v_gene: TRBV2
j_gene: TRBJ2-7
CDR3aa: CASRKSYEQYF
CDR3nt: TGTGCCAGCAGGAAGAGTTACGAGCAGTACTTC